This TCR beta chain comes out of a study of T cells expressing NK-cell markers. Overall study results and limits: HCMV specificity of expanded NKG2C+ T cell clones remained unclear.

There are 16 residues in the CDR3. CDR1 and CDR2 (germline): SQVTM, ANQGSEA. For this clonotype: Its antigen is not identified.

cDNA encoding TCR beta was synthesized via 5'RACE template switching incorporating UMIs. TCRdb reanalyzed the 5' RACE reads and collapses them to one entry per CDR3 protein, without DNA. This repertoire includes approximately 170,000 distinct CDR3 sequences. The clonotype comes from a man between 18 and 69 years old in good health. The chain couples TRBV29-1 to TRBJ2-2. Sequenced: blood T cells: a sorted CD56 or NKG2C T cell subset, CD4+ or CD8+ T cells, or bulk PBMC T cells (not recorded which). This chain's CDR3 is CSVERYKDSNTGELFF.